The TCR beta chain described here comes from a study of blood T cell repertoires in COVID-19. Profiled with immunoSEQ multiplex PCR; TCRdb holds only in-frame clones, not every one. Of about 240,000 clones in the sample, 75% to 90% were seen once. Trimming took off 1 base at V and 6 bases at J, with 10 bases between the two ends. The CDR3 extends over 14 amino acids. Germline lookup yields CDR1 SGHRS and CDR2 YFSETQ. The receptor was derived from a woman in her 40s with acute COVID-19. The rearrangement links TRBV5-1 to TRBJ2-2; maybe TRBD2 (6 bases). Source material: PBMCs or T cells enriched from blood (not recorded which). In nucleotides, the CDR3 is TGCGCCAGCAGCTTGTCGGGAGTCTCCGGGGAGCTGTTTTTT. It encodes CASSLSGVSGELFF.